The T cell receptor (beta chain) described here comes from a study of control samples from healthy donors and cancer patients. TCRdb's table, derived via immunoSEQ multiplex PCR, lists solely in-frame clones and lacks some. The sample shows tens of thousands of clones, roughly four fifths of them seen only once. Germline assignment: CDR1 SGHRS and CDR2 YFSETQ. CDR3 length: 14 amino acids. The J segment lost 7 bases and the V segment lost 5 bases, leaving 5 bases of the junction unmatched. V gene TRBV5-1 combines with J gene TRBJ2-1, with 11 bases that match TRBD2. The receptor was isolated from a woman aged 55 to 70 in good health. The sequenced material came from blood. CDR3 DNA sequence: TGCGCCAGCAGTACCGGGACTAGCGGTAATGAGCAGTTCTTC. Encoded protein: CASSTGTSGNEQFF.